The 22 T cell receptor beta chains below were found in one sample sequenced in a study of sequential checkpoint blockade in melanoma (dated 2019 in TCRdb). The treatment or condition label, read with the paper, signifies: randomized to nivolumab then ipilimumab (arm A) or the reverse (arm B). Libraries came from the immunoSEQ multiplex PCR assay. TCRdb's version of the immuneACCESS table is confined to in-frame rearrangements and falls short of the full clone set. An unresolved V gene accounts for under half of the shortfall where checked; the remainder is of unknown origin. Counted in this sample were 25,000 to 30,000 clones; approximately 83% of them appeared once. In total, the top ten clones hold about a sixth of the sample. The sequencing used CD8+ T cells sorted from blood (inferred from file names), collected from a patient given nivolumab and ipilimumab in sequence. Every receptor here comes from a human donor with melanoma.

This chain links TRBV7-9 with TRBJ2-7, with 8 bases aligning to TRBD2. Germline V gene lookup returns CDR1 SEHNR and CDR2 FQNEAQ (reference sequence). The length of the CDR3 is 13 residues. Germline trimming cut 7 bases from V and 7 bases from J; bases unmatched to any gene: 9. The chain's CDR3 is CASKLAEGGEQYF. CDR3 bases: TGTGCCAGCAAACTAGCGGAAGGAGGGGAGCAGTACTTC.

The chain is built from TRBV4-3 and TRBJ2-7; D is unresolved. V was clipped by 1 base and J by 3 bases, with 13 bases between them. There are 15 residues in the CDR3. CDR1 is LGHNA and CDR2 is YSLEER in the germline V gene. The CDR3 DNA reads as TGCGCCAGCAGCCAAGGCGTAGATAGCTTCTACGAGCAGTACTTC. It codes for CASSQGVDSFYEQYF.

The V and J genes are TRBV7-9 and TRBJ1-3; perhaps TRBD1 as D (5 bases). CDR3 length: 14 residues. The germline gives CDR1 SEHNR, CDR2 FQNEAQ (reference sequence). The V and J ends lost 1 base and 2 bases respectively, with 6 bases between them. The CDR3 DNA is TGTGCCAGCAGCTTAGGGGGCACTGGAAACACCATATATTTT. Translated, it gives CASSLGGTGNTIYF.

The chain has TRBV7-9 and TRBJ2-7; tentatively, D is TRBD1 (6 bases). The CDR3 runs 13 residues. V gave up 5 bases and J gave up 7 bases, with 15 bases separating them. Germline V gives CDR1 SEHNR, CDR2 FQNEAQ (reference sequence). The CDR3 DNA reads TGTGCCAGCAGCCCCGGACAGTGGCGGGAGCAGTACTTC. Its protein product is CASSPGQWREQYF.

This clone has a single count. V and J are TRBV15 and TRBJ2-7; tentatively, D is TRBD1 (6 bases). Trimming shortened V by 3 bases and J by 0 bases, and 12 bases separated the two germline ends. The length of the CDR3 is 15 residues. CDR1 LNHNV and CDR2 YYDKDF come from the germline V gene (reference sequence). The CDR3 DNA reads as TGTGCCACCAGCAGGGATAGGGGGAGCTCCTACGAGCAGTACTTC. It is translated as CATSRDRGSSYEQYF.

The chain joins TRBV27 to TRBJ2-7, with D possibly TRBD1 on 5 matching bases. CDR3 length: 11 residues. The germline CDR1 and CDR2 sequences are MNHEY and SMNVEV (reference sequence). Trimming shortened V by 4 bases and J by 5 bases, and 6 bases separated the two germline ends. CDR3 region: CASSWGDEQYF. The CDR3 coding sequence is TGTGCCAGCAGTTGGGGCGACGAGCAGTACTTC.

The DNA of the CDR3 is TGTGCCAGCAGCTTATCGCAGGGCGAGTACGAGCAGTACTTC. It specifies CASSLSQGEYEQYF. V is TRBV11-2 and J is TRBJ2-7; D may be TRBD1 (5 bases). Germline V lookup: CDR1 SGHAT, CDR2 FQNNGV. V was shortened by 2 bases and J by 4 bases, with 12 bases between the two germline ends. This CDR3 comprises 14 residues.

The V call is TRBV10-3, the J call TRBJ2-1; 9 positions match TRBD2. V dropped 2 bases and J dropped 1; count of bases not matched to a gene: 15. CDR3 length: 20 residues. CDR1 is ENHRY and CDR2 is SYGVKD in the germline V gene. In nucleotides, the CDR3 is TGTGCCATCAGTGAGCCCCCTTTTGGTTCAGCGGGAGGTTCCTACAATGAGCAGTTCTTC. Residues: CAISEPPFGSAGGSYNEQFF.

This clone was recorded once. The J gene is TRBJ2-3, the V gene TRBV27; unclear D gene. The CDR3 is made up of 12 amino acids. Germline lookup yields CDR1 MNHEY and CDR2 SMNVEV (reference sequence). Trimming removed 6 bases from V and 2 bases from J, with 6 bases in between. In DNA form, the CDR3 reads TGTGCCAGCAGCCCCTACACAGATACGCAGTATTTT. This encodes CASSPYTDTQYF.

The V and J genes are TRBV6-6 and TRBJ1-1, with D perhaps matching TRBD1 (6 bases). The CDR3 loop spans 15 amino acids. V gave up 0 bases and J gave up 4 bases, with 12 bases separating them. From germline, CDR1 is MNHNY and CDR2 SVGAGI (reference sequence). Written as DNA, the CDR3 is TGTGCCAGCAGTTACTCGTCCAGGGGACCCACTGAAGCTTTCTTT. Amino acid sequence: CASSYSSRGPTEAFF.

The genes are TRBV6-5 and TRBJ2-3, with 10 bases identical to TRBD2. The CDR3 sequence is 16 residues long. Germline CDR1 is MNHEY and CDR2 is SVGAGI. With V trimmed by 3 bases and J by 8 bases, 11 bases remained unmatched. The CDR3 nucleotides are TGTGCCAGCAGTTATGGACTAGCGGCATTCGGGGTTACGCAGTATTTT. Translated, it gives CASSYGLAAFGVTQYF.

J is TRBJ2-3 and V is TRBV7-8; possible D gene TRBD1, 6 bases. This CDR3 comprises 22 residues. Between the trimmed V and J ends, which lost 1 base and 2 bases, there was a span of 31 bases. Germline V gives CDR1 SGHVS, CDR2 FQNEAQ. The CDR3 protein is CASSLEPRRDPSLGTFTDTQYF. The DNA for the CDR3 is TGTGCCAGCAGCTTAGAGCCCCGTCGGGACCCAAGCCTGGGGACATTCACAGATACGCAGTATTTT.

The V call is TRBV28, the J call TRBJ2-5; 10 bases map to TRBD1. From germline, CDR1 is MDHEN and CDR2 SYDVKM. This CDR3 is built from 16 residues. V lost 5 bases and J lost 1; bases outside the gene matches: 7. CDR3 bases: TGTGCCAGCAGTGCCGGACAGGGGGGGTTCCAAGAGACCCAGTACTTC. It translates to CASSAGQGGFQETQYF.

This chain connects TRBV10-3 to TRBJ1-2; possible D gene TRBD1, 5 bases. The germline V and J ends were trimmed by 3 bases and 3 bases, with 11 bases remaining between them. Germline V gives CDR1 ENHRY, CDR2 SYGVKD. The CDR3 length is 14 residues. The CDR3 coding sequence is TGTGCCATCAGTGATAGTCCAGGGTACTATGGCTACACCTTC. This codes for CAISDSPGYYGYTF.

The chain combines TRBV27 with TRBJ2-2; a weak D match, TRBD1 (6 bases). CDR1 is MNHEY, CDR2 SMNVEV, per germline (reference sequence). The V end lost 4 bases, the J end lost 4 bases, and 13 bases lay between the germline ends. The CDR3 contains 15 residues. CDR3 in amino acids: CASSSTGWGTGELFF. The CDR3 bases are TGTGCCAGCAGTTCAACAGGGTGGGGCACCGGGGAGCTGTTTTTT.

CDR3 loop: CASSISGESYGYTF. The CDR3, as DNA: TGTGCCAGCAGTATCTCAGGGGAAAGCTATGGCTACACCTTC. V usage is TRBV27 and J usage is TRBJ1-2; D might be TRBD1 (6 bases). The CDR3 has 14 amino acids. Germline V gene data show CDR1 as MNHEY and CDR2 as SMNVEV (reference sequence). V was clipped by 5 bases and J by 4 bases, with 14 bases between them.

The chain is built from TRBV10-2 and TRBJ1-1, with 9 bases aligning to TRBD1. The CDR3 is 14 residues long. Germline lookup yields CDR1 WSHSY and CDR2 SAAADI. With 6 bases clipped from V and 4 bases from J, the junction kept 6 bases outside the gene matches. The CDR3 region has the DNA TGCGCCAGCAGCTTCGGGACAGGGACCACTGAAGCTTTCTTT. Translation: CASSFGTGTTEAFF.

The chain links TRBV27 to TRBJ2-7, with D perhaps TRBD2 (6 bases). V lost 5 bases and J 0 bases, leaving 14 bases between the germline ends. Germline V gene sequence: CDR1 MNHEY, CDR2 SMNVEV (reference sequence). The CDR3 contains 15 residues. The CDR3: CASSPGTYSSYEQYF. The CDR3 DNA reads as TGTGCCAGCAGTCCCGGGACTTATAGCTCCTACGAGCAGTACTTC.

This chain joins TRBV21-1 and TRBJ2-4; TRBD1 reflects the table's D call only, with no check against the DNA. TRBV21-1 is a pseudogene locus. The CDR3 extends over 18 amino acids. The CDR3 region has the DNA TGTGCCAGCAGCAAAGGACCTCGCGCAGGGCCAGCCAAAAACATTCAGTACTTC. Encoded protein: CASSKGPRAGPAKNIQYF.

The CDR3 protein is CASRPDRGGYEQYF. The DNA of the CDR3 is TGTGCCAGCAGACCGGACAGGGGTGGATACGAGCAGTACTTC. The chain recombines TRBV5-4 with TRBJ2-7; 9 bases are a match to TRBD1. V lost 5 bases and J lost 4; bases outside the gene matches: 7. The CDR3 runs 14 residues. Germline CDR1 and CDR2: SGHNT and YYREEE (reference sequence).

This clone was picked up a small number of times. The chain joins TRBV6-4 to TRBJ2-7, with 10 bases aligning to TRBD2. J lost 5 bases, V lost 5 bases, and 6 bases had no gene match. The CDR3 has 14 residues. Germline CDR1 reads MRHNA; CDR2 reads SNTAGT. The CDR3 region is CASSSAGGRDEQYF. The CDR3, as DNA: TGTGCCAGCAGTTCAGCGGGGGGGCGGGACGAGCAGTACTTC.

This chain connects TRBV6-5 to TRBJ2-7; D is unclear. The CDR3 is 13 amino acids. Germline V CDR1 and CDR2: MNHEY, SVGAGI. V shed 7 bases and J shed 4 bases, with 14 bases lying between them. CDR3 protein: CASTPSWLYEQYF. The CDR3 DNA reads as TGTGCCAGCACCCCCAGTTGGCTGTACGAGCAGTACTTC.